These 5 T cell receptor beta chains came from one sample sequenced in a study of cytomegalovirus exposure and HLA in healthy donors (dated by TCRdb to about 2017). Library method: the immunoSEQ multiplex PCR assay. A mixture of 60 forward primers for TCR Vbeta segments and 13 reverse primers for TCR Jbeta segments was used in the multiplex PCR. What TCRdb holds here is the immuneACCESS table cut down to in-frame rearrangements. Part of the clones is not present; checked against another copy, under half of the missing clones reflect an unresolved V gene, and the others are unexplained. Here the sample has 250,000 or so clones; 80% to 95% occur a single time. Of the sample, about 1.7% falls within the top ten clones. What was sequenced was PBMCs. All receptors derive from a girl aged 2-10 years in good health and CMV-seronegative.

This chain links TRBV6-5 with TRBJ2-5, with D unclear. The CDR3 runs to 13 residues. The V and J ends lost 3 bases and 5 bases respectively, with 10 bases between them. CDR1 MNHEY and CDR2 SVGAGI come from the germline V gene. CDR3 DNA: TGTGCCAGCAGTTATGGGTGGGCGGAGACCCAGTACTTC. This sequence encodes CASSYGWAETQYF.

This sequence joins TRBV12-5 and TRBJ2-7; 9 nucleotides match TRBD1. This CDR3 region has 16 residues. CDR1 and CDR2 from the germline V gene are LGHNT and FRNRAP. Losses at the gene ends were 7 bases for V and 2 bases for J; bases not matched to a gene: 12. CDR3 residues: CASDSKPGQGTYEQYF. CDR3 in DNA: TGTGCTAGTGACAGTAAACCGGGACAGGGAACCTACGAGCAGTACTTC.

This chain's CDR3 is CASSVRTGWDSPLHF. As DNA, the CDR3 is TGTGCCAGCAGCGTACGGACAGGGTGGGATTCACCCCTCCACTTT. J is TRBJ1-6 and V is TRBV9; 8 bases line up with TRBD1. With V trimmed by 1 base and J by 8 bases, 5 bases remained unmatched. Germline CDR1 is SGDLS and CDR2 is YYNGEE. CDR3 size: 15 residues.

This chain joins TRBV4-2 and TRBJ2-3, with TRBD1 matching over 7 bases. Trimming at V came to 10 bases and at J to 2 bases, leaving 9 bases not matched to a gene. This CDR3 spans 14 amino acids. CDR1 and CDR2 from the germline V gene are LGHNA and YNFKEQ. CDR3 protein: CATNRGQLTDTQYF. DNA for the CDR3: TGTGCCACCAATAGGGGACAGCTCACAGATACGCAGTATTTT.

V usage is TRBV29-1 and J usage is TRBJ2-1, with TRBD2 identical over 10 bases. The CDR3 covers 15 residues. The V gene's germline CDR1 is SQVTM and CDR2 ANQGSEA. The junction had 7 bases not matched to a gene; V was cut back by 1 base and J by 7 bases. DNA of the CDR3: TGCAGCGTTGAAGGTCAGCGGGAGGGGACAAATGAGCAGTTCTTC. This gives the protein CSVEGQREGTNEQFF.